The 27 T cell receptor beta chains given below trace back to one sample, sequenced in a study of blood T cell repertoires in COVID-19. Measured with immunoSEQ multiplex PCR; TCRdb has only the in-frame clones, and not every one. The sample carries 150,000 to 200,000 clones, 88% recorded once. Sequencing was carried out using peripheral blood. Receptors were obtained from a man in his sixties with acute or convalescent COVID-19.

The gene calls are TRBV3-1 (or the pseudogene TRBV3-2) and TRBJ1-2; 9 bases match TRBD1. Germline V gene sequence: CDR1 LGHDT, CDR2 YNNKEL (reference sequence). This CDR3 is built from 17 residues. J gave up 1 base and V 1 base, and 7 bases lay outside the gene matches. The CDR3 DNA reads TGTGCCAGCAGCCAAGCATACGACAGGGGGTTTAACTATGGCTACACCTTC. Amino acids: CASSQAYDRGFNYGYTF.

Regarding this clone: A read error may be the cause here, since a much bigger clone is one base away. The J gene is TRBJ2-7, the V gene TRBV11-3; TRBD1 aligns across 7 bases. Germline-derived CDR1 and CDR2 are SGHNT and YENEEA. V lost 4 bases, J lost 1 base, and 1 base stayed unmatched. The CDR3 has 13 residues. This CDR3 reads CASSSDRSYEQYF. CDR3 nucleotide sequence: TGTGCCAGCAGCTCGGACAGGTCCTACGAGCAGTACTTC.

The chain recombines TRBV5-3 with TRBJ2-7, with D possibly matching TRBD1 (5 bases). TRBV5-3 is known as an ORF, though its function is uncertain. Trimming took off 0 bases at V and 7 bases at J, with 17 bases between the two ends. The CDR3 length is 15 residues. CDR3 sequence: CARSLVDSALGEQYV. CDR3 DNA sequence: TGTGCCAGAAGCTTGGTTGACAGCGCCCTAGGTGAGCAGTACGTC.

As regards this clone: Germline is not matched at one junction end, which may reflect a read error. The chain links TRBV7-2 to TRBJ2-7; 7 nucleotides match TRBD2. The CDR3 is 14 residues long. Germline-derived CDR1 and CDR2 are SGHTA and FQGNSA. CDR3 region: CASSLAAISYEQYF. The CDR3 DNA sequence: TGTGCCAGCAGCCTAGCGGCCATCTCCTACGAGCAGTACTTC.

V gene TRBV5-1 combines with J gene TRBJ1-1; a weak D match, TRBD1 (5 bases). Trimming removed 1 base from V and 10 bases from J, with 14 bases in between. The CDR3 is 13 amino acids. Germline CDR1 SGHRS, CDR2 YFSETQ. CDR3 residues: CASSLNPGRVAFF. The CDR3 nucleotides are TGCGCCAGCAGCTTGAATCCAGGGCGTGTAGCTTTCTTT. The full variable domain, completed using reference TRBV5-1 and TRBJ1-1, is KAGVTQTPRYLIKTRGQQVTLSCSPISGHRSVSWYQQTPGQGLQFLFEYFSETQRNKGNFPGRFSGRQFSNSRSEMNVSTLELGDSALYLCASSLNPGRVAFFGQGTRLTVV.

The chain recombines TRBV27 with TRBJ1-4; 8 nucleotides match TRBD1. There are 17 residues in the CDR3. Germline CDR1 and CDR2: MNHEY and SMNVEV (reference sequence). Trimming at V came to 2 bases and at J to 10 bases, leaving 15 bases not matched to a gene. Here the CDR3 reads CASSLRGQGINSRKLFF. DNA for the CDR3: TGTGCCAGCAGTTTACGAGGACAGGGAATTAATTCAAGAAAACTGTTTTTT.

V gene TRBV7-7 combines with J gene TRBJ1-4; D is unclear. V lost 5 bases to trimming and J lost 8 bases, with 12 bases between them. The CDR3 is 13 residues long. Germline loops: CDR1 SSHAT, CDR2 FNYEAQ (reference sequence). Written as DNA, the CDR3 is TGTGCCAGCAGCCCATACGGCGGAGAAAAACTGTTTTTT. This translates into CASSPYGGEKLFF.

This chain uses TRBV19 with TRBJ2-2; a possible D gene is TRBD1 (6 bases). Between the trimmed V and J ends, which lost 4 bases and 5 bases, there was a span of 11 bases. Per the germline V gene, CDR1 is LNHDA and CDR2 is SQIVND (reference sequence). The CDR3 totals 14 residues. The CDR3 here is CASSKQGQTGELFF. The DNA for the CDR3 is TGTGCCAGTAGTAAACAGGGTCAGACCGGGGAGCTGTTTTTT.

CDR3 DNA sequence: TGTGCCATCAGTGAGAGGGCCGGGGGAGGTGAAAAACTGTTTTTT. Its protein product is CAISERAGGGEKLFF. The chain employs TRBV10-3 and TRBJ1-4, with D maybe TRBD1 (5 bases). V lost 2 bases, J lost 7 bases, and 14 bases lay in between. Germline assignment: CDR1 ENHRY and CDR2 SYGVKD. The CDR3 extends over 15 amino acids.

Regarding this clone: The DNA is left out, because the CDR3 cannot be placed on it with certainty; the CDR3 is given as TCRdb lists it. The chain employs TRBV21-1 and TRBJ1-6. TRBV21-1 is classified as a pseudogene. Ends included, the CDR3 has 16 residues. The CDR3 sequence: CASSKEPVGRGSPLHF.

The chain uses TRBV29-1 and TRBJ2-7; a possible D gene is TRBD1 (6 bases). The CDR3 consists of 12 residues. The V end was cut by 5 bases, the J end by 1 base, with 9 bases between. Looked up from germline, CDR1 is SQVTM and CDR2 is ANQGSEA. The CDR3 DNA reads as TGCAGCGTTCAGGGGTCATCCTACGAGCAGTACTTC. It specifies CSVQGSSYEQYF.

The CDR3 sequence: CASSFLYREPYEQYF. CDR3 nucleotides: TGTGCCAGCAGCTTTCTGTACAGGGAACCCTACGAGCAGTACTTC. The chain recombines TRBV11-3 with TRBJ2-7, with D possibly matching TRBD1 (6 bases). V was trimmed by 3 bases and J by 2 bases, leaving 14 bases between them. The CDR3 sequence is 15 residues long. Germline lookup yields CDR1 SGHNT and CDR2 YENEEA. Based on the CDR3 plus reference TRBV11-3 and TRBJ2-7, the full variable domain is EAGVVQSPRYKIIEKKQPVAFWCNPISGHNTLYWYLQNLGQGPELLIRYENEEAVDDSQLPKDRFSAERLKGVDSTLKIQPAELGDSAVYLCASSFLYREPYEQYFGPGTRLTVT.

This chain links TRBV2 with TRBJ1-3, with 7 bases lining up with TRBD1. CDR1 and CDR2 from the germline V gene are SNHLY and FYNNEI. There are 16 residues in the CDR3. J lost 0 bases, V lost 6 bases, and 8 bases had no gene match. The CDR3 protein is CASSPRGPSSGNTIYF. The DNA of the CDR3 is TGTGCCAGCAGCCCGAGGGGGCCTAGCTCTGGAAACACCATATATTTT.

The chain recombines TRBV5-8 with TRBJ1-3; a weak D match, TRBD1 (5 bases). This CDR3 contains 14 residues. Germline V CDR1 and CDR2: SGHTS, YDEGEE. Trimming removed 4 bases at V and 1 base at J, with 9 bases between. The CDR3 sequence: CASSAGMSGNTIYF. The CDR3 DNA follows: TGTGCCAGCAGCGCAGGGATGTCTGGAAACACCATATATTTT.

V and J are TRBV7-3 and TRBJ2-3, with TRBD1 identical over 10 bases. J lost 2 bases, V lost 4 bases, and 15 bases had no gene match. Germline V gene lookup returns CDR1 SGHTA and CDR2 FQGTGA. This CDR3 contains 19 residues. The DNA of the CDR3 is TGTGCCAGCAGCTCCTCACAAACACGACAGGGGGCTATCACAGATACGCAGTATTTT. Residues: CASSSSQTRQGAITDTQYF.

The chain combines TRBV14 with TRBJ1-1; unclear D gene. Germline V gene data show CDR1 as SGHDN and CDR2 as FVKESK. The germline V and J ends were trimmed by 4 bases and 5 bases, with 11 bases remaining between them. The CDR3 sequence is 13 residues long. The DNA for the CDR3 is TGTGCCAGCAGCCCCCGACGAGGGACTGAAGCTTTCTTT. The encoded protein is CASSPRRGTEAFF.

This clone occurred a few times. The chain employs TRBV7-9 and TRBJ1-1; maybe TRBD1 (5 bases). V lost 1 base, J lost 5 bases, and 17 bases lay in between. This CDR3 spans 16 amino acids. CDR1 and CDR2 from the germline V gene are SEHNR and FQNEAQ (reference sequence). CDR3 protein: CASSLGLRQGRTEAFF. The DNA for the CDR3 is TGTGCCAGCAGCTTAGGTCTGAGGCAGGGTAGGACTGAAGCTTTCTTT. Drawing the rest from reference TRBV7-9 and TRBJ1-1, the complete variable domain is DTGVSQNPRHKITKRGQNVTFRCDPISEHNRLYWYRQTLGQGPEFLTYFQNEAQLEKSRLLSDRFSAERPKGSFSTLEIQRTEQGDSAMYLCASSLGLRQGRTEAFFGQGTRLTVV.

This clone was seen just once. The chain joins TRBV30 to TRBJ2-2; D is ambiguous. There are 13 residues in the CDR3. Per the germline V gene, CDR1 is GTSNPN and CDR2 is SVGIG (reference sequence). V lost 2 bases and J lost 1, with 5 bases in between. The CDR3 here is CAWSWQNTGELFF. The CDR3 coding sequence is TGTGCCTGGAGTTGGCAGAACACCGGGGAGCTGTTTTTT. Looking up the rest from reference TRBV30 and TRBJ2-2 gives the full variable domain: SQTIHQWPATLVQPVGSPLSLECTVEGTSNPNLYWYRQAAGRGLQLLFYSVGIGQISSEVPQNLSASRPQDRQFILSSKKLLLSDSGFYLCAWSWQNTGELFFGEGSRLTVL.

The CDR3 reads CASSILMASWAYNEQFF. The CDR3 nucleotides read TGTGCCAGCAGTATACTAATGGCTAGCTGGGCCTACAATGAGCAGTTCTTC. V gene TRBV6-2 or TRBV6-3 combines with J gene TRBJ2-1; perhaps TRBD2 as D (5 bases). Germline assignment: CDR1 MNHEY and CDR2 SVGEGT. The ends were cut back, 5 bases at V and 2 bases at J, with 19 bases in the middle. The CDR3 is made up of 17 amino acids.

The rearrangement uses TRBV30 and TRBJ1-4; D not certain. CDR3 length: 15 amino acids. CDR1 GTSNPN and CDR2 SVGIG come from the germline V gene (reference sequence). V shed 3 bases and J shed 0 bases, with 11 bases lying between them. CDR3 bases: TGTGCCTGGAGGGATGACTTCGCAACTAATGAAAAACTGTTTTTT. It specifies CAWRDDFATNEKLFF.

The chain carries TRBV9 and TRBJ2-3; 12 bases are shared with TRBD2. In germline, CDR1 is SGDLS, CDR2 YYNGEE. Trimming cost V 4 bases and J 0 bases; bases outside gene matches: 3. The CDR3 is 16 amino acids. CDR3 loop: CASSPLAGGSTDTQYF. CDR3 coding DNA: TGTGCCAGCAGCCCCCTAGCGGGGGGGAGCACAGATACGCAGTATTTT.

The chain links TRBV30 to TRBJ2-4; weak D call: TRBD2 (5 bases). Trimming took 5 bases from V and 0 from J, leaving 14 bases between them. Germline V gene lookup returns CDR1 GTSNPN and CDR2 SVGIG (reference sequence). The length of the CDR3 is 15 residues. CDR3 nucleotide sequence: TGTGCCTGGGGCCCCGGGATACCAGCCAAAAACATTCAGTACTTC. Protein product: CAWGPGIPAKNIQYF.

The DNA of the CDR3 is TGTGCCACCAGTGATCCCGGGGATGAGCAGTTCTTC. It codes for CATSDPGDEQFF. The V call is TRBV24-1, the J call TRBJ2-1, with TRBD2 as a possible D gene (5 bases). The CDR3 contains 12 residues. Germline CDR1 is KGHDR and CDR2 is SFDVKD. V lost 3 bases, J lost 8 bases, and 7 bases lay in between.

The chain couples TRBV5-5 to TRBJ1-1; TRBD1 is a possible D gene (5 bases). Trimming pared 4 bases from V and 6 bases from J, leaving 16 bases between. This CDR3 region has 14 residues. Germline V gene lookup returns CDR1 SGHKS and CDR2 YYEKEE (reference sequence). CDR3 region: CASSPYTGQPEAFF. In DNA, the CDR3 is TGTGCCAGCAGCCCGTACACAGGTCAGCCTGAAGCTTTCTTT.

The chain couples TRBV18 to TRBJ1-4; no clear D gene. Between the trimmed V and J ends, which lost 3 bases and 0 bases, there was a span of 5 bases. The germline V gene has CDR1 KGHSH and CDR2 LQKENI. The length of the CDR3 is 14 residues. The CDR3 sequence: CASSPQTTNEKLFF. The CDR3 DNA sequence: TGTGCCAGCTCACCGCAGACAACTAATGAAAAACTGTTTTTT. The full variable domain, its missing parts supplied by reference TRBV18 and TRBJ1-4, is NAGVMQNPRHLVRRRGQEARLRCSPMKGHSHVYWYRQLPEEGLKFMVYLQKENIIDESGMPKERFSAEFPKEGPSILRIQQVVRGDSAAYFCASSPQTTNEKLFFGSGTQLSVL.

The chain links TRBV7-9 to TRBJ2-1, with 13 bases lining up with TRBD2. Germline trimming cut 5 bases from V and 5 bases from J; bases unmatched to any gene: 9. The CDR3 is made up of 17 amino acids. Germline-derived CDR1 and CDR2 are SEHNR and FQNEAQ (reference sequence). CDR3 DNA: TGTGCCAGCAGCGGGACTAGCGGGATCGTCTTAAACAATGAGCAGTTCTTC. Protein: CASSGTSGIVLNNEQFF.

This clone has just a few counts. This rearrangement joins TRBV5-1 to TRBJ1-2; D gene ambiguous. The V and J ends lost 4 bases and 2 bases respectively, with 9 bases between them. CDR1 SGHRS and CDR2 YFSETQ come from the germline V gene. The CDR3 contains 13 residues. The CDR3 sequence: CASSDDINYGYTF. In nucleotides, the CDR3 is TGCGCCAGCAGCGACGACATAAACTATGGCTACACCTTC.